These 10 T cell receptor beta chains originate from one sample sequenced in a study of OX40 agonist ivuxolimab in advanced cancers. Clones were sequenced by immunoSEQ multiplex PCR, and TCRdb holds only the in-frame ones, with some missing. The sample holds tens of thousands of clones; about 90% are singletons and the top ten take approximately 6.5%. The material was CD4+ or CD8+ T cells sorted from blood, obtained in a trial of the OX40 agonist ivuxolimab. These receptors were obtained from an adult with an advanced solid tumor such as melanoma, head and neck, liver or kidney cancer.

The CDR3 bases are TGTGCCAGCAGCCAAACTAGCGGGAGTCGCACAGATACGCAGTATTTT. This translates into CASSQTSGSRTDTQYF. The chain recombines TRBV4-2 with TRBJ2-3, with TRBD2 matching over 11 bases. Germline values: CDR1 LGHNA, CDR2 YNFKEQ. This CDR3 contains 16 residues. V lost 2 bases and J lost 1; bases outside the gene matches: 2.

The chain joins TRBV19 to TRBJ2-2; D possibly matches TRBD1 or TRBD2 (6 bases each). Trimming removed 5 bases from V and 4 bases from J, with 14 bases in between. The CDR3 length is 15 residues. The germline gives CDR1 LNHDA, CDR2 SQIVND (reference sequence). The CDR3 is CASSLTGAATGELFF. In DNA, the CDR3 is TGTGCCAGTAGTCTCACGGGGGCGGCCACCGGGGAGCTGTTTTTT.

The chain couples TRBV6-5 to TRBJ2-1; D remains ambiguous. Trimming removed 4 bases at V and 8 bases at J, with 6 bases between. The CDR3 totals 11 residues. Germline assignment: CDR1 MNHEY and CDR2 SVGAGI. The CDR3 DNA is TGTGCCAGCAGTTTCGCAGATGAGCAGTTCTTC. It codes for CASSFADEQFF.

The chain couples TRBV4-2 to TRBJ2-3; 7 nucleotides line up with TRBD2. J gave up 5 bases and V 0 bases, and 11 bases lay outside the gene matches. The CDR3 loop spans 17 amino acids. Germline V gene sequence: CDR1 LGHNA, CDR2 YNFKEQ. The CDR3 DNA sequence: TGTGCCAGCAGCCAAGAGGCTAGCGGAGGGGTTGGAGATACGCAGTATTTT. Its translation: CASSQEASGGVGDTQYF.

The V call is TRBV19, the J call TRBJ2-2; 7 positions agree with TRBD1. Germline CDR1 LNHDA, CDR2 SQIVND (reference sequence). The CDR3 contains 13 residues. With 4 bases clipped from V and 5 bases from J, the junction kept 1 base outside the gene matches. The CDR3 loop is CASSTTGTGELFF. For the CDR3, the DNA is TGTGCCAGTAGTACGACAGGGACCGGGGAGCTGTTTTTT. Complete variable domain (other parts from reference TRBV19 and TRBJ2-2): DGGITQSPKYLFRKEGQNVTLSCEQNLNHDAMYWYRQDPGQGLRLIYYSQIVNDFQKGDIAEGYSVSREKKESFPLTVTSAQKNPTAFYLCASSTTGTGELFFGEGSRLTVL.

DNA of the CDR3: TGTGCTAGTGGTTTCCAGCTAGCGGCTAGCACAGATACGCAGTATTTT. Residues: CASGFQLAASTDTQYF. The gene calls are TRBV12-5 and TRBJ2-3; 7 bases fit TRBD2. Germline V CDR1 and CDR2: LGHNT, FRNRAP. The CDR3 runs 16 residues. Losses at the gene ends were 3 bases for V and 0 bases for J; bases not matched to a gene: 6. The entire variable domain, with the rest obtained from reference TRBV12-5 and TRBJ2-3, is as follows: DARVTQTPRHKVTEMGQEVTMRCQPILGHNTVFWYRQTMMQGLELLAYFRNRAPLDDSGMPKDRFSAEMPDATLATLKIQPSEPRDSAVYFCASGFQLAASTDTQYFGPGTRLTVL.

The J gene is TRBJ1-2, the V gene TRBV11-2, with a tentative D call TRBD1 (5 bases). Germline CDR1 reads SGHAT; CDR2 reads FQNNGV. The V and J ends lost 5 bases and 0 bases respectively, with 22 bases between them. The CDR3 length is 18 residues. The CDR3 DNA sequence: TGTGCCAGCAGCCCTGGGACCCTCAGAAGGGGTTCTAACTATGGCTACACCTTC. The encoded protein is CASSPGTLRRGSNYGYTF.

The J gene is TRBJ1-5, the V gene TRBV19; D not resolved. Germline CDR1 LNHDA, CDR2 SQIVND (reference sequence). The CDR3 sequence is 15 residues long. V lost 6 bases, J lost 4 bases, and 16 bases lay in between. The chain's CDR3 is CASRPSAGANQPQHF. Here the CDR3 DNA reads TGTGCCAGTAGACCGTCGGCAGGAGCGAATCAGCCCCAGCATTTT.

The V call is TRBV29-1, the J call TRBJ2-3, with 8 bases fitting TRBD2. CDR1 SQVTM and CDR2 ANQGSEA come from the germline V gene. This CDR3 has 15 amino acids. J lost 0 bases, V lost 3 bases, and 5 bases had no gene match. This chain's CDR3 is CSVDQRGTSTDTQYF. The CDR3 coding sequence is TGCAGCGTTGATCAGCGGGGGACTAGCACAGATACGCAGTATTTT.

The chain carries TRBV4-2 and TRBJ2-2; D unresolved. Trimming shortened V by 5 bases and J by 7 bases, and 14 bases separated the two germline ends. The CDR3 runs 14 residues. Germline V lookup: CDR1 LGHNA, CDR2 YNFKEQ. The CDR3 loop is CASSNGNVGGELFF. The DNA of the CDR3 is TGTGCCAGCAGCAATGGGAATGTGGGCGGGGAGCTGTTTTTT.